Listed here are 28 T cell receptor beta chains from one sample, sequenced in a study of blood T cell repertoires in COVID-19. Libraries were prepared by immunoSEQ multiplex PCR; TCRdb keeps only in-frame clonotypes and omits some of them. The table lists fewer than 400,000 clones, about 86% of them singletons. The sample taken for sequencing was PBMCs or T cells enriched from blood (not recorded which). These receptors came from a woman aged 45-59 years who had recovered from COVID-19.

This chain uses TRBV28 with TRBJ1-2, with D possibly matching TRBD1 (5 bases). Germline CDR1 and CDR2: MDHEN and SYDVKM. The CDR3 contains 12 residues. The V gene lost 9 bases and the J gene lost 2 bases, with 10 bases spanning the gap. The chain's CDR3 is CASRRQNYGYTF. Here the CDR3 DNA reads TGTGCCAGTCGCAGACAGAACTATGGCTACACCTTC.

The CDR3 nucleotides are TGTGCCAGTAGTACCCTTAGGGGCACTGAAGCTTTCTTT. This sequence encodes CASSTLRGTEAFF. The J gene is TRBJ1-1, the V gene TRBV19; TRBD1 might be the D (5 bases). V lost 4 bases to trimming and J lost 4 bases, with 10 bases between them. This CDR3 has 13 amino acids. CDR1 and CDR2 (germline): LNHDA, SQIVND (reference sequence).

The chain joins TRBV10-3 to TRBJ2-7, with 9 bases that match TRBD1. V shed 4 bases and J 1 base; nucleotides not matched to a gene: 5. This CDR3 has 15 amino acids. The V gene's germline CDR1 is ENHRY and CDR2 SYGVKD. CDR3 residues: CAISATGGVSYEQYF. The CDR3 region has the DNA TGTGCCATCAGTGCGACAGGGGGGGTATCCTACGAGCAGTACTTC.

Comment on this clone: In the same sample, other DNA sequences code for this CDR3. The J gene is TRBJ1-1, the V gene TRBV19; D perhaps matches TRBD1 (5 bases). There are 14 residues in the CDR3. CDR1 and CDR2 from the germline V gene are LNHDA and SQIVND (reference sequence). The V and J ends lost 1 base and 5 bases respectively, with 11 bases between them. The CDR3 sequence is CASSIVGGRTEAFF. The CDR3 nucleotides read TGTGCCAGTAGTATAGTTGGGGGGAGGACTGAAGCTTTCTTT.

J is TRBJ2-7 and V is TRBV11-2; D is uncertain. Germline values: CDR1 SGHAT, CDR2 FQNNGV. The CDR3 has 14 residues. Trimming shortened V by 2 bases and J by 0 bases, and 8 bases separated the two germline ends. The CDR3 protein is CASSLFPGSYEQYF. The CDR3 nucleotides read TGTGCCAGCAGCTTATTCCCCGGCTCCTACGAGCAGTACTTC.

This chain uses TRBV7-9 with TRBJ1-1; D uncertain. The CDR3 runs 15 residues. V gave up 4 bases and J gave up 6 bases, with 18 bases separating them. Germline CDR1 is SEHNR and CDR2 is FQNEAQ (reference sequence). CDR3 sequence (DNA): TGTGCCAGCAGCTCGGGAGGTCCCCCCGGGTCTGAAGCTTTCTTT. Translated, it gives CASSSGGPPGSEAFF. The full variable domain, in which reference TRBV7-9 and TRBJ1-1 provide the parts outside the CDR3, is DTGVSQNPRHKITKRGQNVTFRCDPISEHNRLYWYRQTLGQGPEFLTYFQNEAQLEKSRLLSDRFSAERPKGSFSTLEIQRTEQGDSAMYLCASSSGGPPGSEAFFGQGTRLTVV.

CDR3 sequence reads: CASSPGTALSEQFF. The CDR3 DNA is TGTGCCAGCTCACCCGGGACAGCCTTGAGTGAGCAGTTCTTC. The gene calls are TRBV18 and TRBJ2-1, with 7 bases matching TRBD1. This CDR3 is 14 amino acids long. Germline V gene sequence: CDR1 KGHSH, CDR2 LQKENI. V gave up 3 bases and J gave up 9 bases; unmatched junction bases: 8.

In DNA, the CDR3 is TGTGCCTGGAGGCCGAGAGGCCCGAATACGCAGTATTTT. Residues: CAWRPRGPNTQYF. V is TRBV30 and J is TRBJ2-3; D is uncertain. The CDR3 runs to 13 residues. CDR1 is GTSNPN, CDR2 SVGIG, per germline (reference sequence). Trimming removed 3 bases at V and 7 bases at J, with 14 bases between.

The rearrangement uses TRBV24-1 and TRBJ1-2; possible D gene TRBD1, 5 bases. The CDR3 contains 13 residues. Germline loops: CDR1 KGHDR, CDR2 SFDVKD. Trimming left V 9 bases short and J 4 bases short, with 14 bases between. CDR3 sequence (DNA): TGTGCCACCGGGGGGGGATCGGGCTATGGCTACACCTTC. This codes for CATGGGSGYGYTF.

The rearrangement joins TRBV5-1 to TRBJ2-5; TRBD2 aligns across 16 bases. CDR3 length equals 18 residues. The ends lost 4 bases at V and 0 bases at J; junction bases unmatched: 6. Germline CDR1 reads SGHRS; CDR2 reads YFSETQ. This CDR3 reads CASSPGLAGGKYQETQYF. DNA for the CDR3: TGCGCCAGCAGCCCGGGACTAGCGGGGGGGAAGTACCAAGAGACCCAGTACTTC.

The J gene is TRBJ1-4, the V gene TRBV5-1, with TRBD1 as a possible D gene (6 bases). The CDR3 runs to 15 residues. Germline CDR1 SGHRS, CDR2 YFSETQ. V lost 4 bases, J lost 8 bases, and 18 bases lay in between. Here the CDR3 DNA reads TGCGCCAGCAGCCCTACAGGGAGAGAGCGGGAAAAACTGTTTTTT. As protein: CASSPTGREREKLFF.

The CDR3 sequence is CASRDSTGGFPPLHF. CDR3 coding DNA: TGTGCCAGCAGGGACTCCACAGGGGGTTTCCCCCCCCTCCACTTT. This chain connects TRBV2 to TRBJ1-6, with TRBD1 identical over 8 bases. With 6 bases clipped from V and 13 bases from J, the junction kept 14 bases outside the gene matches. The CDR3 runs 15 residues. Germline assignment: CDR1 SNHLY and CDR2 FYNNEI. Full variable domain (remainder filled in from reference TRBV2 and TRBJ1-6): EPEVTQTPSHQVTQMGQEVILRCVPISNHLYFYWYRQILGQKVEFLVSFYNNEISEKSEIFDDQFSVERPDGSNFTLKIRSTKLEDSAMYFCASRDSTGGFPPLHFGNGTRLTVT.

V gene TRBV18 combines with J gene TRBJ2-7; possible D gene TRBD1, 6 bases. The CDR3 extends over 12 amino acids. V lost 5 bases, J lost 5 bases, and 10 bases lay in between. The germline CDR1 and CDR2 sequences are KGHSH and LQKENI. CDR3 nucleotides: TGTGCCAGCTCAAGTTCAGGGGACGAGCAGTACTTC. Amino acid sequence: CASSSSGDEQYF.

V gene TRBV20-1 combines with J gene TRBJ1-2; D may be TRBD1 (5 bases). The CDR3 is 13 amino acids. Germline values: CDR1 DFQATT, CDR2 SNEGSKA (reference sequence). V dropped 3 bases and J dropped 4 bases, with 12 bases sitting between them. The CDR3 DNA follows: TGCAGTGCTAGTAATAAGGGGCCCTATGGCTACACCTTC. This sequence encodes CSASNKGPYGYTF.

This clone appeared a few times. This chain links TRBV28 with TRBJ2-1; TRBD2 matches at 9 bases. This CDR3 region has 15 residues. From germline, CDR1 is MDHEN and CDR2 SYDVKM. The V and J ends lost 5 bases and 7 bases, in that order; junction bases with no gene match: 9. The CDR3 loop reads CASSNGGGARNEQFF. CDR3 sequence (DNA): TGTGCCAGCAGTAACGGCGGGGGGGCTCGGAATGAGCAGTTCTTC.

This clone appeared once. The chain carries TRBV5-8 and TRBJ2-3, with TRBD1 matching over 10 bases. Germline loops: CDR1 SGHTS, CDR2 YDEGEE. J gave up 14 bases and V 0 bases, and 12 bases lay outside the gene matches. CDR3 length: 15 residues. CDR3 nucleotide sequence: TGTGCCAGCAGCTTGGACCGTGGGACAGGGGTAAATCGGTATTTT. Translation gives CASSLDRGTGVNRYF.

The CDR3 sequence: CASSQGDRNQPQHF. Here the CDR3 DNA reads TGCGCCAGCAGCCAAGGCGACAGGAATCAGCCCCAGCATTTT. The chain couples TRBV4-1 to TRBJ1-5; a possible D gene is TRBD1 (6 bases). Trimming pared 1 base from V and 4 bases from J, leaving 8 bases between. The germline CDR1 and CDR2 sequences are MGHRA and YSYEKL. The CDR3 runs to 14 residues.

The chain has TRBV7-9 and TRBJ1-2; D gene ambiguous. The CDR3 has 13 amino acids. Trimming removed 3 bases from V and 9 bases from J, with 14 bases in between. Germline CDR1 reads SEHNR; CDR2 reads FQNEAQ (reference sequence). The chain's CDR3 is CASSLSAGASYTF. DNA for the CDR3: TGTGCCAGCAGCTTGAGTGCGGGAGCGAGCTACACCTTC.

The CDR3 reads CASSLGQGEQTEAFF. CDR3 bases: TGTGCCAGCAGCTTGGGGCAGGGGGAGCAGACTGAAGCTTTCTTT. The chain carries TRBV7-9 and TRBJ1-1, with TRBD1 identical over 7 bases. From germline, CDR1 is SEHNR and CDR2 FQNEAQ (reference sequence). Losses at the gene ends were 3 bases for V and 5 bases for J; bases not matched to a gene: 9. The CDR3 covers 15 residues. The variable domain in full, with the rest retrieved from reference TRBV7-9 and TRBJ1-1, is DTGVSQNPRHKITKRGQNVTFRCDPISEHNRLYWYRQTLGQGPEFLTYFQNEAQLEKSRLLSDRFSAERPKGSFSTLEIQRTEQGDSAMYLCASSLGQGEQTEAFFGQGTRLTVV.

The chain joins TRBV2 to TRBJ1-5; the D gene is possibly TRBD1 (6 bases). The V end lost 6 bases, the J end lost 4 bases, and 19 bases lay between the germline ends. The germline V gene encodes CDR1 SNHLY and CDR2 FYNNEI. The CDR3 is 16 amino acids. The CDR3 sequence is CASSQGLGVGNQPQHF. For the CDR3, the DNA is TGTGCCAGCAGCCAGGGGTTGGGAGTAGGTAATCAGCCCCAGCATTTT.

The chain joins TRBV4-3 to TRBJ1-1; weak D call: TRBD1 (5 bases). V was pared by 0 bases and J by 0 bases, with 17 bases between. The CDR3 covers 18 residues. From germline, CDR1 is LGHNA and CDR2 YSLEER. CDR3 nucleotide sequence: TGCGCCAGCAGCCAAGATTTTCGGCGGGGACGTATGAACACTGAAGCTTTCTTT. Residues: CASSQDFRRGRMNTEAFF.

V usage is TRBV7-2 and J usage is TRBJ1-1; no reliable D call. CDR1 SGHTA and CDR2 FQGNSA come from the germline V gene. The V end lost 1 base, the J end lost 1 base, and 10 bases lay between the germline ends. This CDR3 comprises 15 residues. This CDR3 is CASSLEGLSNTEAFF. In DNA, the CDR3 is TGTGCCAGCAGCTTAGAAGGACTGTCGAACACTGAAGCTTTCTTT.

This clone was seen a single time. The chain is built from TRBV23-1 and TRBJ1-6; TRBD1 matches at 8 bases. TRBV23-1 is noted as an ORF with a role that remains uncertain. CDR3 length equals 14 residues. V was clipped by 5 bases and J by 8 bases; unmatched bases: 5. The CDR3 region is CASSTDRAYSPLHF. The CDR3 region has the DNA TGCGCCAGCAGTACGGACAGGGCTTATTCACCCCTCCACTTT.

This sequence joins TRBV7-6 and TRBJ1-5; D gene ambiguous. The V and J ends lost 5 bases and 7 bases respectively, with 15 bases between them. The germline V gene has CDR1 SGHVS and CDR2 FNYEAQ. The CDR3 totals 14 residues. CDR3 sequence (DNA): TGTGCCAGCAGCCCCTTAGGAGGGAACCAGCCCCAGCATTTT. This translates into CASSPLGGNQPQHF. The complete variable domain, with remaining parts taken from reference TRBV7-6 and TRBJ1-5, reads GAGVSQSPRYKVTKRGQDVALRCDPISGHVSLYWYRQALGQGPEFLTYFNYEAQQDKSGLPNDRFSAERPEGSISTLTIQRTEQRDSAMYRCASSPLGGNQPQHFGDGTRLSIL.

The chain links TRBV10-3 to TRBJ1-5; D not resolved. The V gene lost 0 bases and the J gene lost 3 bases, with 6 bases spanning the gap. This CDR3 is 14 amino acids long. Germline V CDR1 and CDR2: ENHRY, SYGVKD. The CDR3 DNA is TGTGCCATCAGTGAGTCACAGACCAATCAGCCCCAGCATTTT. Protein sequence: CAISESQTNQPQHF.

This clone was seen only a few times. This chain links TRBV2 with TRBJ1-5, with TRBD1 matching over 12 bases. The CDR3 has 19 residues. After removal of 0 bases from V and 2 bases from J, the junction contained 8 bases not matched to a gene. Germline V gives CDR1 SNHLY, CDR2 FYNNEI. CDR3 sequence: CASSEALLGTGGRNQPQHF. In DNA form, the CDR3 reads TGTGCCAGCAGTGAAGCGCTTCTGGGGACAGGGGGCCGCAATCAGCCCCAGCATTTT.

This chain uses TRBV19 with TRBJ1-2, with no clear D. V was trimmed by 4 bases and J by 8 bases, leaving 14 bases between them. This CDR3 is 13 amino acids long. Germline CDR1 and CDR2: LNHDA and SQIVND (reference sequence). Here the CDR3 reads CASSKGASGGYTF. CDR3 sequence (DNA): TGTGCCAGTAGTAAAGGTGCGTCGGGAGGCTACACCTTC.

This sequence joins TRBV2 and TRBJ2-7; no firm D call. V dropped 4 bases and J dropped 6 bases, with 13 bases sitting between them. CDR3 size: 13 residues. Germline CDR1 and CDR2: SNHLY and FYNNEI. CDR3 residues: CASSGAGTFEQYF. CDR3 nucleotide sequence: TGTGCCAGCAGTGGGGCCGGCACTTTCGAGCAGTACTTC.